One sample yielded the 23 T cell receptor beta chains listed below, sequenced in a study of blood T cell repertoires in COVID-19. The table came from immunoSEQ multiplex PCR; TCRdb's copy has only in-frame clones and leaves some out. The sample lists about 130,000 clones, roughly 92% occurring once. The source material was peripheral blood. The receptor source for this set is a man in his forties or fifties with COVID-19, enrolled during active disease.

The CDR3 nucleotides are TGTGCCAGCAGCCCAGACACTTCTGAGCAGTTCTTC. Protein sequence: CASSPDTSEQFF. This chain links TRBV2 with TRBJ2-1; D is unclear. The CDR3 loop spans 12 amino acids. V lost 6 bases to trimming and J lost 9 bases, with 12 bases between them. Germline CDR1 and CDR2: SNHLY and FYNNEI.

V is TRBV21-1 and J is TRBJ2-7; the table's D call, TRBD2, was not checked against the DNA. TRBV21-1 has pseudogene status. There are 18 residues in the CDR3. The DNA of the CDR3 is TGTGCCAGCAGCATTCCCGGGACTCTGACAGCAGGATTCTACGAGCAGTACGTC. Encoded protein: CASSIPGTLTAGFYEQYV.

V usage is TRBV7-9 and J usage is TRBJ2-7; 12 bases fit TRBD1. CDR1 SEHNR and CDR2 FQNEAQ come from the germline V gene (reference sequence). The V gene end was trimmed by 4 bases and the J gene end by 5 bases; junction bases not matched to a gene: 3. This CDR3 contains 14 residues. CDR3 in amino acids: CASSWGQGADEQYV. The CDR3 DNA sequence: TGTGCCAGCAGCTGGGGACAGGGGGCTGACGAGCAGTACGTC.

This clone was found a few times. Other DNA sequences within the sample encode an identical CDR3. The gene calls are TRBV5-1 and TRBJ1-5; 7 bases align to TRBD1. Germline loops: CDR1 SGHRS, CDR2 YFSETQ. The V segment lost 2 bases and the J segment 6 bases; nucleotides outside the gene matches: 2. The CDR3 is 13 amino acids. CDR3 in DNA: TGCGCCAGCAGCTTAGGGGGCGGTCAGCCCCAGCATTTT. Translated: CASSLGGGQPQHF.

The genes are TRBV10-3 and TRBJ2-1, with 7 bases fitting TRBD2. V shed 0 bases, J shed 1 base, and the junction held 9 bases outside the gene matches. From germline, CDR1 is ENHRY and CDR2 SYGVKD. The CDR3 runs to 18 residues. The CDR3: CAISESPLSSGSYNEQFF. In DNA form, the CDR3 reads TGTGCCATCAGTGAGTCTCCCCTATCTAGCGGTTCCTACAATGAGCAGTTCTTC.

This clone was found a few times. The chain is built from TRBV7-9 and TRBJ2-3; a possible D gene is TRBD1 (5 bases). Trimming shortened V by 5 bases and J by 0 bases, and 12 bases separated the two germline ends. The CDR3 spans 15 residues. Per the germline V gene, CDR1 is SEHNR and CDR2 is FQNEAQ (reference sequence). In DNA form, the CDR3 reads TGTGCCAGCAGCCCGACAGTCCCTAGCACAGATACGCAGTATTTT. It translates to CASSPTVPSTDTQYF. The full variable domain, completed using reference TRBV7-9 and TRBJ2-3, is DTGVSQNPRHKITKRGQNVTFRCDPISEHNRLYWYRQTLGQGPEFLTYFQNEAQLEKSRLLSDRFSAERPKGSFSTLEIQRTEQGDSAMYLCASSPTVPSTDTQYFGPGTRLTVL.

Worth noting for this clone: The junction shows a germline mismatch at one end, possibly a read error. The J gene is TRBJ2-3, the V gene TRBV7-2, with TRBD1 matching 10 bases. The CDR3 runs to 15 residues. CDR1 is SGHTA and CDR2 is FQGNSA in the germline V gene. The CDR3 DNA reads as TGTGCCAGCAGGTTAGGGGGACAGGGGTCGGATACGCAGTATTTT. Its translation is CASRLGGQGSDTQYF. Full variable domain (outside the CDR3, taken from reference TRBV7-2 and TRBJ2-3): GAGVSQSPSNKVTEKGKDVELRCDPISGHTALYWYRQSLGQGLEFLIYFQGNSAPDKSGLPSDRFSAERTGGSVSTLTIQRTQQEDSAVYLCASRLGGQGSDTQYFGPGTRLTVL.

This chain joins TRBV10-3 and TRBJ2-3; TRBD2 agrees at 8 bases. The CDR3 is made up of 14 amino acids. Looked up from germline, CDR1 is ENHRY and CDR2 is SYGVKD. With V trimmed by 7 bases and J by 4 bases, 7 bases remained unmatched. The chain's CDR3 is CAINPGRAADTQYF. DNA of the CDR3: TGTGCCATCAATCCCGGGAGGGCGGCAGATACGCAGTATTTT.

The V gene is TRBV19, the J gene TRBJ1-2, with 7 positions matching TRBD1. The germline CDR1 and CDR2 sequences are LNHDA and SQIVND (reference sequence). The CDR3 sequence is 13 residues long. The V gene end was trimmed by 3 bases and the J gene end by 8 bases; junction bases not matched to a gene: 6. This CDR3 reads CASSMDDRVGYTF. CDR3 nucleotide sequence: TGTGCCAGTAGTATGGACGACAGGGTGGGCTACACCTTC.

The chain has TRBV3-1 (or the pseudogene TRBV3-2) and TRBJ2-7; TRBD1 matches 7 bases. The V gene's germline CDR1 is LGHDT and CDR2 YNNKEL (reference sequence). V was clipped by 6 bases and J by 2 bases; unmatched bases: 4. CDR3 length: 13 residues. CDR3 residues: CASSGQVPYEQYF. CDR3 sequence (DNA): TGTGCCAGCAGTGGACAGGTACCCTACGAGCAGTACTTC.

This clone was counted once. This rearrangement joins TRBV9 to TRBJ2-3; TRBD2 matches 10 bases. The CDR3 has 16 residues. Trimming took 3 bases from V and 0 from J; bases not matched to a gene: 4. Germline V gene lookup returns CDR1 SGDLS and CDR2 YYNGEE. Here the CDR3 reads CASSAGTSESTDTQYF. In nucleotides, the CDR3 is TGTGCCAGCAGCGCCGGGACTAGCGAAAGCACAGATACGCAGTATTTT.

The CDR3 sequence: CASRAGGTGGTGANVLTF. The CDR3 coding sequence is TGTGCCAGCAGGGCAGGGGGGACAGGGGGTACTGGGGCCAACGTCCTGACTTTC. This chain uses TRBV28 with TRBJ2-6, with TRBD1 identical over 11 bases. Germline V lookup: CDR1 MDHEN, CDR2 SYDVKM. CDR3 length equals 18 residues. Trimming at V came to 6 bases and at J to 2 bases, leaving 9 bases not matched to a gene.

The J gene is TRBJ1-4, the V gene TRBV28; 7 bases are shared with TRBD1. V trimming: 4 bases; J trimming: 7 bases; junction bases outside the gene matches: 6. CDR3 length: 14 residues. Germline CDR1 and CDR2: MDHEN and SYDVKM. The CDR3 sequence: CASSSPTGLEKLFF. The DNA for the CDR3 is TGTGCCAGCAGTTCCCCGACAGGGCTTGAAAAACTGTTTTTT.

By share, this clone counts as medium-sized. The chain couples TRBV20-1 to TRBJ1-2, with 8 bases matching TRBD1. The germline CDR1 and CDR2 sequences are DFQATT and SNEGSKA (reference sequence). This CDR3 has 14 amino acids. V was clipped by 3 bases and J by 3 bases; unmatched bases: 6. In nucleotides, the CDR3 is TGCAGTGCTAGTCGCAGGGGGCAATACTATGGCTACACCTTC. It translates to CSASRRGQYYGYTF.

The rearrangement links TRBV7-9 to TRBJ2-7; 8 positions agree with TRBD2. The CDR3 sequence is 17 residues long. Germline values: CDR1 SEHNR, CDR2 FQNEAQ (reference sequence). Unmatched junction bases numbered 13, after V lost 5 bases and J lost 1 base. CDR3 region: CASSHEPGLGISYEQYF. The CDR3 bases are TGTGCCAGCAGCCACGAACCGGGACTAGGAATATCCTACGAGCAGTACTTC.

This rearrangement joins TRBV5-1 to TRBJ1-2; 7 bases match TRBD1. The V and J ends lost 0 bases and 9 bases, in that order; junction bases with no gene match: 11. Germline CDR1 is SGHRS and CDR2 is YFSETQ. CDR3 length: 15 amino acids. The CDR3 sequence: CASSLAPGTEDSYTF. As DNA, the CDR3 is TGCGCCAGCAGCTTGGCTCCCGGGACAGAAGATAGCTACACCTTC.

V and J are TRBV7-2 and TRBJ1-5; TRBD1 agrees at 7 bases. This CDR3 is 14 amino acids long. The V and J ends lost 5 bases and 2 bases, in that order; junction bases with no gene match: 3. The V gene's germline CDR1 is SGHTA and CDR2 FQGNSA. CDR3 DNA sequence: TGTGCCAGCAGCCAAACAGGGGGCAATCAGCCCCAGCATTTT. It codes for CASSQTGGNQPQHF.

J is TRBJ2-2 and V is TRBV24-1; D is perhaps TRBD1 (5 bases). The germline V and J ends were trimmed by 2 bases and 3 bases, with 9 bases remaining between them. This CDR3 has 15 amino acids. Germline loops: CDR1 KGHDR, CDR2 SFDVKD. The chain's CDR3 is CATSDSIRDTGELFF. As DNA, the CDR3 is TGTGCCACCAGTGATTCAATCAGGGACACCGGGGAGCTGTTTTTT.

CDR3 DNA: TGTGCCAGCAGCGCAGAGGGCAGGGGAATATCTGGCTACACCTTC. It encodes CASSAEGRGISGYTF. This chain joins TRBV9 and TRBJ1-2; a weak D match, TRBD1 (6 bases). CDR1 and CDR2 from the germline V gene are SGDLS and YYNGEE. The V end was cut by 3 bases, the J end by 7 bases, with 19 bases between. CDR3 length: 15 amino acids.

The rearrangement joins TRBV23-1 to TRBJ2-1; 10 bases fit TRBD1. TRBV23-1 is placed among ORFs of uncertain function. The V segment lost 2 bases and the J segment 7 bases; nucleotides outside the gene matches: 8. The length of the CDR3 is 16 residues. The CDR3 spells CASSQIPAGQGNEQFF. In DNA, the CDR3 is TGCGCCAGCAGTCAAATCCCAGCGGGACAGGGGAATGAGCAGTTCTTC.

This chain uses TRBV4-3 with TRBJ2-5; 8 nucleotides align to TRBD1. V was pared by 0 bases and J by 5 bases, with 8 bases of the junction left unmatched. Per the germline V gene, CDR1 is LGHNA and CDR2 is YSLEER. The CDR3 contains 16 residues. CDR3: CASSQDFRGLEETQYF. The CDR3 region has the DNA TGCGCCAGCAGCCAAGATTTCAGGGGGCTAGAGGAGACCCAGTACTTC.

This clone was seen a single time. The chain couples TRBV18 to TRBJ2-6, with D unresolved. The CDR3 consists of 17 residues. Germline CDR1 KGHSH, CDR2 LQKENI. V was clipped by 1 base and J by 2 bases, with 12 bases between them. The CDR3: CASSPLGPRAGANVLTF. The CDR3 DNA sequence: TGTGCCAGCTCACCACTGGGCCCGAGAGCTGGGGCCAACGTCCTGACTTTC. Using reference TRBV18 and TRBJ2-6 for the parts outside the CDR3, the full variable domain is NAGVMQNPRHLVRRRGQEARLRCSPMKGHSHVYWYRQLPEEGLKFMVYLQKENIIDESGMPKERFSAEFPKEGPSILRIQQVVRGDSAAYFCASSPLGPRAGANVLTFGAGSRLTVL.

This chain uses TRBV12-3 or TRBV12-4 with TRBJ2-7; tentatively, D is TRBD1 (6 bases). The CDR3 is 13 residues long. Trimming left V 5 bases short and J 6 bases short, with 14 bases between. DNA for the CDR3: TGTGCCAGCAGTAATAACCAGGGGCTCGAGCAGTACTTC. The encoded protein is CASSNNQGLEQYF.